This record concerns one T cell receptor beta chain sequence. The data were taken from a study of blood T cell repertoires in COVID-19. Study information: Donors in the United States, Italy and Spain gave samples during acute or convalescent COVID-19. Sample material is recorded as cDNA or gDNA derived from T cells, B-cell-depleted T cells, or PBMCs.

Trimming stripped 6 bases from V and 2 bases from J, with 19 bases between. Germline lookup yields CDR1 MDHEN and CDR2 SYDVKM. The CDR3 is made up of 16 amino acids. As originally analysed: Amplification of reference gene primers was used by the study to estimate nucleated cell counts. Here immunoSEQ multiplex PCR was the method, and the copy in TCRdb shows in-frame clones only, minus some. The V and J calls and clone size come from that table; D and trimming were worked out from the DNA. This table has around 100,000 clones, 89% appearing once. Sequenced: peripheral blood. The chain carries TRBV28 and TRBJ1-2; maybe TRBD1 (5 bases). This TCR was recovered from a woman aged 55-70 years with acute or convalescent COVID-19. The CDR3 DNA reads as TGTGCCAGCAGCTTACTTCGTACGTCAGGGAACTATGGCTACACCTTC. Encoded protein: CASSLLRTSGNYGYTF.